Sequencing of this TCR beta chain was carried out in a study of cytomegalovirus exposure and HLA in healthy donors. Study results and caveats: Several of the most significant clusters appeared linked to common viral pathogens, based on a later analysis.

This PCR relied on a set of 60 Vbeta primers and 13 Jbeta primers. The assay was immunoSEQ multiplex PCR, and TCRdb's table has in-frame clones only and misses some. The listing contains roughly 40,000 clones. In the case of this clone: Its antigen is currently unknown.

CDR3 length equals 14 residues. Trimming stripped 5 bases from V and 0 bases from J, with 10 bases between. CDR1 LNHDA and CDR2 SQIVND come from the germline V gene (reference sequence). The sample comprised PBMCs. The chain recombines TRBV19 with TRBJ2-5, with D possibly TRBD2 on 5 matching bases. This sequence originates from a man aged 25-45 years in good health and CMV-seronegative. The CDR3 loop is CASSLSSYQETQYF. The CDR3 nucleotides read TGTGCCAGTAGTCTTTCTAGCTACCAAGAGACCCAGTACTTC.